This TCR beta chain was sequenced in a study of CD8 T cells in ankylosing spondylitis. On this clonotype itself: Its antigen is currently unknown.

By quantitative 5'-RACE with molecular barcodes, the TCR beta libraries were made. TCRdb passed the 5' RACE reads through MiXCR, listing each CDR3 protein once. There are 250,000 or so distinct CDR3 sequences in the sample; 20% to 30% occur only once, and 0.5% to 0.75% lies in the top ten. Broader study findings: Disease-associated clones were CD8+ and fairly uncommon in peripheral blood. Ankylosing spondylitis blood appeared to carry a characteristic TCR beta motif of 7 or 8 highly homologous variants.

The CDR3 length is 14 residues. With 3 bases clipped from V and 6 bases from J, the junction kept 7 bases outside the gene matches. Germline V gives CDR1 DFQATT, CDR2 SNEGSKA (reference sequence). The chain couples TRBV20-1 to TRBJ2-5; TRBD2 matches 10 bases. This receptor was obtained from a male donor with ankylosing spondylitis or in good health (not recorded which). Sequences were obtained from blood, either unsorted or a sorted T cell fraction (not recorded which). The CDR3 spells CSARFSGGPQTQYF. Here the CDR3 DNA reads TGCAGTGCTAGGTTTAGCGGGGGGCCCCAGACCCAGTACTTC.